Listed below are T cell receptor beta chains from one sample, sequenced in a study of cytomegalovirus exposure and HLA in healthy donors. Produced via immunoSEQ multiplex PCR; TCRdb's table is partial and in-frame only. The repertoire consists of 60,000 to 85,000 clones, with roughly 81% occurring once and the leading ten covering roughly 11%. The specimen sequenced was PBMCs. The receptors were gathered from a human donor in good health. The conserved cysteine and the conserved F or W are not part of the CDR3 here. For some rows the clone size is stated as once, few or many, or as a class when expanded; others skip it.

size: once; V: TRBV5-4; J: TRBJ2-7; CDR3: ASSSTSGNPYEQY
size: .; V: TRBV6-5; J: TRBJ2-3; CDR3: ASTQGPGQQY
size: .; V: TRBV2; J: TRBJ1-1; CDR3: ASSEPGVGSTEAF
size: few; V: TRBV5-1; J: TRBJ2-3; CDR3: ASSLEVAGSTDTQY
size: .; V: TRBV25-1; J: TRBJ1-1; CDR3: AVEEIGAEAF
size: .; V: TRBV5-5; J: TRBJ2-7; CDR3: ASSLGLGNYEQY
size: few; V: TRBV28; J: TRBJ1-1; CDR3: ASSHPAVPGQGIANFSEAF
size: .; V: TRBV2; J: TRBJ2-5; CDR3: ASSEYGTVTQETQY
size: .; V: TRBV10-3; J: TRBJ2-5; CDR3: AITREPPGSGRFRSTQETQY
size: .; V: TRBV6-5; J: TRBJ2-2; CDR3: ASRSRGTGELF
size: .; V: TRBV27; J: TRBJ2-5; CDR3: ASSSNRGLETQY
size: few; V: TRBV5-6; J: TRBJ1-4; CDR3: ASSLGRGYEKLF
size: .; V: TRBV7-7; J: TRBJ2-3; CDR3: ASSKLAGFTDTQY
size: .; V: TRBV5-5; J: TRBJ2-2; CDR3: ASSFRVSANTGELF
size: .; V: TRBV6-5; J: TRBJ2-7; CDR3: ASQQGLAAYEQY
size: .; V: TRBV19; J: TRBJ2-2; CDR3: ASSMAGTGELF
size: .; V: TRBV5-1; J: TRBJ1-2; CDR3: ASSLAGDGYGYT
size: .; V: TRBV6-1; J: TRBJ2-3; CDR3: ASTWGVGTDTQY
size: few; V: TRBV29-1; J: TRBJ2-1; CDR3: SVSGLAASSYNEQF
size: few; V: TRBV30; J: TRBJ2-2; CDR3: AWSAQVLRDSRGGELF
size: .; V: TRBV7-9; J: TRBJ1-1; CDR3: ASSSSGGTEAF
size: .; V: TRBV7-2; J: TRBJ2-1; CDR3: ASSQGYTYNEQF
size: .; V: TRBV6-1; J: TRBJ2-1; CDR3: ASTRGLDGNEQF
size: .; V: TRBV5-1; J: TRBJ2-1; CDR3: ASSSEAGGNEQF
size: few; V: TRBV6-6; J: TRBJ1-1; CDR3: ASIHQGTEAF
size: .; V: TRBV7-3; J: TRBJ1-1; CDR3: ASSSQDRSTEAF
size: .; V: TRBV7-9; J: TRBJ2-7; CDR3: ASQDRDYYEQY
size: .; V: TRBV10-1; J: TRBJ1-5; CDR3: ASRDISNQPQH
size: .; V: TRBV27; J: TRBJ1-5; CDR3: ASSFRQGNQPQH
size: once; V: TRBV5-1; J: TRBJ1-1; CDR3: ASSLTGATEAF
size: .; V: TRBV7-9; J: TRBJ2-2; CDR3: ASSFYREVTGELF
size: .; V: TRBV5-4; J: TRBJ1-1; CDR3: ASSLQGGGGTEAF
size: .; V: TRBV6-1; J: TRBJ2-7; CDR3: ASSEQGKLATKY
size: .; V: TRBV7-8; J: TRBJ1-1; CDR3: ASSLTVNTEAF
size: .; V: TRBV6-6; J: TRBJ2-5; CDR3: ASSLWASGSGETQY
size: .; V: TRBV30; J: TRBJ1-5; CDR3: AWIPAGSNQPQH
size: .; V: TRBV11-2; J: TRBJ2-7; CDR3: ASSLSDGTYEQY
size: few; V: TRBV5-1; J: TRBJ1-2; CDR3: ASSPDNPNYGYT
size: .; V: TRBV27; J: TRBJ1-5; CDR3: ASSLGTGGQPQH
size: .; V: TRBV19; J: TRBJ1-2; CDR3: ASSTRRQGSDGYT
size: few; V: TRBV6-4; J: TRBJ2-1; CDR3: ASRKTSGRHNEQF
size: few; V: TRBV6-6; J: TRBJ2-1; CDR3: ASSNGLAMYNEQF